The source of this T cell receptor (beta chain) is a study of blood T cell repertoires in COVID-19. Overall study context: COVID-19 samples, acute and convalescent, were from the United States, Italy and Spain.

The CDR3 length is 13 residues. The V gene lost 2 bases and the J gene lost 2 bases, with 9 bases spanning the gap. The germline V gene has CDR1 GTSNPN and CDR2 SVGIG (reference sequence). Assay used: immunoSEQ multiplex PCR; TCRdb lists only in-frame clones, some missing. This table holds some 70,000 clones, approximately 88% found once. Source material: peripheral blood. The chain couples TRBV30 to TRBJ1-1; unclear D gene. The receptor was isolated from a woman in her 70s with acute or convalescent COVID-19. For the CDR3, the DNA is TGTGCCTGGAGTCAGGAAAGTAACACTGAAGCTTTCTTT. The encoded protein is CAWSQESNTEAFF.